The 24 T cell receptor beta chains given below trace back to one sample, sequenced in a study of glioma-infiltrating T cells. Amplification of TCR alpha and beta CDR3 regions from RNA used iRepertoire nested multiplex PCR. MiXCR, run by TCRdb on the multiplex PCR reads, gives a single entry per CDR3 protein. The sample has some 180,000 distinct CDR3 sequences, 30% to 40% seen once; the top ten hold 20% to 25%. Sequenced: glioma tissue, nonneoplastic brain tissue, or PBMCs (not recorded which). All receptors derive from a human donor with low-grade glioma or glioblastoma, undergoing nonglioma brain surgery, or in good health (not recorded which).

As concerns this clonotype: Possible read error: a much larger clone is one base away. The chain is built from TRBV7-9 and TRBJ1-2, with unresolved D. The CDR3 contains 12 residues. Germline lookup yields CDR1 SEHNR and CDR2 FQNEAQ (reference sequence). Trimming cost V 9 bases and J 8 bases, with 16 bases left between them. The DNA of the CDR3 is TGTGCCAGTAGTATCAATACCTCGGGCTACACCTTC. Protein product: CASSINTSGYTF. The full variable domain, rest sourced from reference TRBV7-9 and TRBJ1-2, is DTGVSQNPRHKITKRGQNVTFRCDPISEHNRLYWYRQTLGQGPEFLTYFQNEAQLEKSRLLSDRFSAERPKGSFSTLEIQRTEQGDSAMYLCASSINTSGYTFGSGTRLTVV.

The rearrangement joins TRBV30 to TRBJ1-1; 8 nucleotides line up with TRBD1. The V and J ends lost 2 bases and 1 base, in that order; junction bases with no gene match: 3. CDR1 is GTSNPN, CDR2 SVGIG, per germline (reference sequence). The CDR3 is made up of 14 amino acids. The CDR3 region has the DNA TGTGCCTGGAGTCTTGGGACAGGGAACACTGAAGCTTTCTTT. Amino acids: CAWSLGTGNTEAFF.

This clonotype has a count of ten or more. V gene TRBV5-4 combines with J gene TRBJ2-1; D is perhaps TRBD2 (5 bases). In germline, CDR1 is SGHNT, CDR2 YYREEE (reference sequence). V was cut by 4 bases and J by 9 bases, with 11 bases left in between. The CDR3 contains 12 residues. The CDR3 region has the DNA TGTGCCAGCAGCCTGGACCGGGGTGAGCAGTTCTTC. Its protein product is CASSLDRGEQFF.

As to this clonotype: Being one base from a much bigger clone, this may be a read error. The chain couples TRBV10-3 to TRBJ2-5, with D possibly matching TRBD2 (6 bases). The ends were cut back, 6 bases at V and 3 bases at J, with 8 bases in the middle. The CDR3 has 12 residues. Looked up from germline, CDR1 is ENHRY and CDR2 is SYGVKD. CDR3 region: CAIRGGKETQYF. CDR3 nucleotide sequence: TGTGCCATCAGGGGGGGTAAAGAGACCCAGTACTTC.

A note on this clonotype: It is unclear where the CDR3 begins or ends on the DNA, so no DNA is shown, and the CDR3 is as TCRdb lists it. The V call is TRBV27, the J call TRBJ1-1. The CDR3 has 21 residues if both end residues are counted. CDR1 is MNHEY, CDR2 SMNVEV, per germline (reference sequence). This CDR3 is CASSFYICSARSARGDTEAFF.

This chain uses TRBV19 with TRBJ1-2; D gene uncertain. The V gene lost 3 bases and the J gene lost 2 bases, with 13 bases spanning the gap. Germline CDR1 reads LNHDA; CDR2 reads SQIVND (reference sequence). The CDR3 length is 15 residues. The CDR3 is CASSIHPVGNYGYTF. The CDR3 DNA reads as TGTGCCAGTAGTATTCACCCGGTGGGAAACTATGGCTACACCTTC.

This clonotype was counted at least ten times. The chain combines TRBV4-2 with TRBJ2-3; D might be TRBD2 (5 bases). V was trimmed by 2 bases and J by 1 base, leaving 10 bases between them. Germline CDR1 and CDR2: LGHNA and YNFKEQ. The CDR3 is made up of 15 amino acids. The CDR3 region is CASSQLFSGTDTQYF. DNA of the CDR3: TGTGCCAGCAGCCAACTTTTTAGCGGCACAGATACGCAGTATTTT.

For this clonotype: Since a much larger clone is just one base distant, this may be a read error. The chain is built from TRBV19 and TRBJ1-1; no clear D. The CDR3 has 14 residues. The V end was cut by 4 bases, the J end by 3 bases, with 12 bases between. Germline-derived CDR1 and CDR2 are LNHDA and SQIVND (reference sequence). The CDR3 here is CASSSKGGYTEAFF. The CDR3 nucleotides are TGTGCCAGTAGTAGCAAGGGCGGATACACTGAAGCTTTCTTT.

At least ten counts were recorded for this clonotype. The chain is built from TRBV28 and TRBJ2-1, with 7 bases matching TRBD2. With V trimmed by 7 bases and J by 2 bases, 8 bases remained unmatched. Germline CDR1 MDHEN, CDR2 SYDVKM. The CDR3 length is 15 residues. The CDR3 loop is CASTISSGPYNEQFF. The DNA of the CDR3 is TGTGCCAGCACTATTTCTAGCGGCCCCTACAATGAGCAGTTCTTC.

The CDR3 DNA is TGTGCCAGCAGTCAAAGCGCGAATACGCAGTATTTT. Its translation: CASSQSANTQYF. V is TRBV12-3 or TRBV12-4 and J is TRBJ2-3; no clear D gene. The ends were cut back, 5 bases at V and 7 bases at J, with 10 bases in the middle. The CDR3 loop spans 12 amino acids.

The J gene is TRBJ2-7, the V gene TRBV18, with D hard to call. V shed 3 bases and J shed 2 bases, with 11 bases lying between them. The CDR3 totals 14 residues. Germline CDR1 is KGHSH and CDR2 is LQKENI. In DNA, the CDR3 is TGTGCCAGCTCACCGTTCGGGCAGGCCTACGAGCAGTACTTC. Its protein is CASSPFGQAYEQYF.

A few counts support this clonotype. The chain combines TRBV29-1 with TRBJ2-1, with 7 bases lining up with TRBD2. Germline lookup yields CDR1 SQVTM and CDR2 ANQGSEA. V trimming: 4 bases; J trimming: 2 bases; junction bases outside the gene matches: 8. The CDR3 sequence is 15 residues long. CDR3 residues: CSVVAEGRAYNEQFF. In DNA form, the CDR3 reads TGCAGCGTTGTTGCGGAGGGGAGGGCCTACAATGAGCAGTTCTTC.

This clonotype occurred many times. The chain joins TRBV4-3 to TRBJ2-7; TRBD1 might be the D (5 bases). The germline gives CDR1 LGHNA, CDR2 YSLEER. This CDR3 comprises 16 residues. The germline V and J ends were trimmed by 0 bases and 3 bases, with 15 bases remaining between them. CDR3 region: CASSQDLPQEIYEQYF. As DNA, the CDR3 is TGCGCCAGCAGCCAAGATCTGCCACAGGAGATCTACGAGCAGTACTTC.

The rearrangement uses TRBV12-3 or TRBV12-4 and TRBJ1-3, with unresolved D. V dropped 5 bases and J dropped 2 bases, with 10 bases sitting between them. CDR3 length: 14 residues. CDR3 protein: CASSLQSPGNTIYF. CDR3 DNA sequence: TGTGCCAGCAGTCTTCAGTCTCCTGGAAACACCATATATTTT.

This clonotype was seen ten or more times. The gene calls are TRBV11-1 and TRBJ2-5; possibly TRBD1 or TRBD2 for D (5 bases each). Germline V gene lookup returns CDR1 SGHAT and CDR2 FQDESV (reference sequence). CDR3 length equals 13 residues. The V end was cut by 5 bases, the J end by 4 bases, with 11 bases between. CDR3 residues: CASSPVGGETQYF. DNA of the CDR3: TGTGCCAGCAGCCCGGTTGGGGGAGAGACCCAGTACTTC. The complete variable domain, with remaining parts taken from reference TRBV11-1 and TRBJ2-5, reads EAEVAQSPRYKITEKSQAVAFWCDPISGHATLYWYRQILGQGPELLVQFQDESVVDDSQLPKDRFSAERLKGVDSTLKIQPAELGDSAMYLCASSPVGGETQYFGPGTRLLVL.

Points on this clonotype: This could be a read error, since a much larger clone is one nucleotide away. The genes are TRBV7-2 and TRBJ2-7; 10 bases line up with TRBD2. CDR1 is SGHTA, CDR2 FQGNSA, per germline. CDR3 length equals 15 residues. Here the CDR3 reads CARSLVSSGGYEQYF. The CDR3 bases are TGTGCCCGCAGCTTAGTGTCTAGCGGGGGTTACGAGCAGTACTTC.

This clonotype occurred a few times. The gene calls are TRBV7-2 and TRBJ2-7; 11 bases line up with TRBD2. Germline CDR1 is SGHTA and CDR2 is FQGNSA. V shed 3 bases and J 3 bases; nucleotides not matched to a gene: 16. The CDR3 length is 19 residues. CDR3 DNA: TGTGCCAGCAGCTTGTCTAGACTAGCGGGGAGGGTTGGGAACTACGAGCAGTACTTC. This encodes CASSLSRLAGRVGNYEQYF.

This clonotype was seen ten or more times. The chain joins TRBV6-1 to TRBJ2-3; D is unclear. Germline CDR1 MNHNS, CDR2 SASEGT. Between the trimmed V and J ends, which lost 5 bases and 4 bases, there was a span of 13 bases. The CDR3 length is 14 residues. The CDR3 loop is CASSYYLAPDTQYF. DNA for the CDR3: TGTGCCAGCAGTTATTATCTGGCCCCAGATACGCAGTATTTT.

The chain recombines TRBV20-1 with TRBJ2-1; 12 nucleotides agree with TRBD2. The CDR3 is 17 amino acids. The germline V gene has CDR1 DFQATT and CDR2 SNEGSKA (reference sequence). The V segment lost 2 bases and the J segment 4 bases; nucleotides outside the gene matches: 9. CDR3 bases: TGCAGTGCTAGAATAGGAGAGACTAGCGGGAGTTACAATGAGCAGTTCTTC. Amino acid sequence: CSARIGETSGSYNEQFF.

V usage is TRBV3-1 and J usage is TRBJ2-1, with 7 bases that match TRBD2. The J segment lost 7 bases and the V segment lost 5 bases, leaving 14 bases of the junction unmatched. The CDR3 contains 16 residues. CDR1 is LGHDT and CDR2 is YNNKEL in the germline V gene (reference sequence). CDR3 DNA sequence: TGTGCCAGCAGCACCCGACTAGCCCGAATGGGGAATGAGCAGTTCTTC. Amino acids: CASSTRLARMGNEQFF.

Of note for this clonotype: A much more abundant neighbour one base away suggests this may be a read error. This chain joins TRBV2 and TRBJ2-2, with a weak D call TRBD1 (7 bases). This CDR3 comprises 14 residues. Germline CDR1 is SNHLY and CDR2 is FYNNEI. CDR3 bases: TGTGCCAGCAGTGGACAGGGACACACCGGGGGGCTGTTTTTT. It encodes CASSGQGHTGGLFF.

At least ten counts were recorded for this clonotype. CDR3 protein: CASSWREGYNEQFF. The CDR3 DNA reads as TGTGCCAGCTCTTGGCGGGAGGGCTACAATGAGCAGTTCTTC. This chain uses TRBV2 with TRBJ2-1, with 9 positions matching TRBD2. J gave up 3 bases and V 8 bases, and 5 bases lay outside the gene matches. Germline CDR1 and CDR2: SNHLY and FYNNEI. This CDR3 has 14 residues.

This clonotype was seen at least ten times. The rearrangement links TRBV20-1 to TRBJ2-5; 11 nucleotides match TRBD2. This CDR3 has 14 amino acids. CDR1 and CDR2 from the germline V gene are DFQATT and SNEGSKA (reference sequence). With 6 bases clipped from V and 4 bases from J, the junction kept 7 bases outside the gene matches. The CDR3 is CSATLAGVRETQYF. CDR3 DNA sequence: TGCAGTGCAACACTAGCGGGAGTCAGAGAGACCCAGTACTTC.

A note on this clonotype: A much larger clone differs from this one at a single base, so this may be a read error. The V and J genes are TRBV5-1 and TRBJ2-7, with a possible D match to TRBD1 (6 bases). Germline V gene lookup returns CDR1 SGHRS and CDR2 YFSETQ. Trimming shortened V by 7 bases and J by 0 bases, and 17 bases separated the two germline ends. This CDR3 spans 15 amino acids. The CDR3 region has the DNA TGCGCCAGCGGCCCTGATGGACAGTACTCCTACGAGCAGTACTTC. Encoded protein: CASGPDGQYSYEQYF.